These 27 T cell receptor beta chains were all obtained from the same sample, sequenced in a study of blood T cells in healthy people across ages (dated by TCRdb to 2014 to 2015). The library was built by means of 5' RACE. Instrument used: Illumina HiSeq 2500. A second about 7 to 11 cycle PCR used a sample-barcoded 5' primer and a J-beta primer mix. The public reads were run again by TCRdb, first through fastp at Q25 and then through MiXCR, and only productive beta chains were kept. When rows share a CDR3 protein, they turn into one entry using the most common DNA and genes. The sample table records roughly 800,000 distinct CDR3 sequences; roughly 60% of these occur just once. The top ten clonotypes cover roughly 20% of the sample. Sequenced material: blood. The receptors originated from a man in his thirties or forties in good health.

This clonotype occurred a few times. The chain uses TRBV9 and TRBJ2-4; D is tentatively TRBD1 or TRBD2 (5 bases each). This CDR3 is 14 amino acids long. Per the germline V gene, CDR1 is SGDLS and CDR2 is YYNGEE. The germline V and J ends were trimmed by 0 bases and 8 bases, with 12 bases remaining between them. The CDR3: CASSVGGDLDIQYF. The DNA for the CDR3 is TGTGCCAGCAGCGTAGGAGGGGACCTGGACATTCAGTACTTC.

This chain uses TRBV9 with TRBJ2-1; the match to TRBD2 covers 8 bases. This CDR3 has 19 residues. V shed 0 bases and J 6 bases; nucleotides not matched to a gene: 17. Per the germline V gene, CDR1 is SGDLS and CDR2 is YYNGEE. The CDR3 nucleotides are TGTGCCAGCAGCGTAGCTCTCGCCCCAGGCGGGAGGCCCTCCAATGAGCAGTTCTTC. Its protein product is CASSVALAPGGRPSNEQFF.

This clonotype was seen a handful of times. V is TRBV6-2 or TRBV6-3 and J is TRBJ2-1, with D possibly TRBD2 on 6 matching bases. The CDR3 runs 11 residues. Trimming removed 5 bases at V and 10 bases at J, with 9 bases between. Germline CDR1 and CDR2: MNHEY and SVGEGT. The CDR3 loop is CASSHAGEQFF. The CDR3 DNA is TGTGCCAGCAGTCACGCGGGGGAGCAGTTCTTC.

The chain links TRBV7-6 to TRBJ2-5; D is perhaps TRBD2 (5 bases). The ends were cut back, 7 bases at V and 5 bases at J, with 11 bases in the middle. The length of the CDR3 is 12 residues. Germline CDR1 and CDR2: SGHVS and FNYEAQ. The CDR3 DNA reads TGTGCCAGCATCGAGGGCGGGGAGACCCAGTACTTC. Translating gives CASIEGGETQYF.

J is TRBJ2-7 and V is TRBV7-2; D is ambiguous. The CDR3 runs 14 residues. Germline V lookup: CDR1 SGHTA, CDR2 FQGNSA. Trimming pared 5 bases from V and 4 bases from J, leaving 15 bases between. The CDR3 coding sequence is TGTGCCAGCAGCCCCCCGGGCCCTCAGTACGAGCAGTACTTC. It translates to CASSPPGPQYEQYF.

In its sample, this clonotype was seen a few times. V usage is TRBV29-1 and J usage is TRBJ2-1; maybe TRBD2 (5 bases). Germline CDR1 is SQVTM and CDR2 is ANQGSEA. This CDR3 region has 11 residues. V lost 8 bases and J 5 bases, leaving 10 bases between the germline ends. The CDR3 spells CSIRENNEQFF. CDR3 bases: TGCAGCATCCGGGAAAACAATGAGCAGTTCTTC.

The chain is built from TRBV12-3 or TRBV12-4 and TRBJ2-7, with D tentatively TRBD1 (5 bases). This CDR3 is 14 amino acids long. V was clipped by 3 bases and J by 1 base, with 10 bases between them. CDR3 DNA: TGTGCCAGCAGTTTCTATCAGGGATCCTACGAGCAGTACTTC. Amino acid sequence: CASSFYQGSYEQYF.

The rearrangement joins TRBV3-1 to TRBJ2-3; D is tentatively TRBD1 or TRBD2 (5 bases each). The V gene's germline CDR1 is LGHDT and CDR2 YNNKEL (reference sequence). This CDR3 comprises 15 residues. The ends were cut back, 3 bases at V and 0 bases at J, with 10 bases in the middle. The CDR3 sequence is CASSHAGASTDTQYF. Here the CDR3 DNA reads TGTGCCAGCAGCCATGCCGGGGCTAGCACAGATACGCAGTATTTT.

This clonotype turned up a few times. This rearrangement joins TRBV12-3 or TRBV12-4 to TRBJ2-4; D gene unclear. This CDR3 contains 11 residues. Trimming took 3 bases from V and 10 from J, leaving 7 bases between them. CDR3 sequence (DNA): TGTGCCAGCAGTTTGGGTGTTATTCAGTACTTC. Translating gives CASSLGVIQYF.

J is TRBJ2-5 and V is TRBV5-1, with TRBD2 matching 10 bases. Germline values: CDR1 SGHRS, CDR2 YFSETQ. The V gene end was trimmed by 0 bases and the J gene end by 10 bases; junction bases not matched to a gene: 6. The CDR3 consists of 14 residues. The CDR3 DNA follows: TGCGCCAGCAGCTTGGGGATAGCGGGAGGCGGCCAGTACTTC. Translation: CASSLGIAGGGQYF.

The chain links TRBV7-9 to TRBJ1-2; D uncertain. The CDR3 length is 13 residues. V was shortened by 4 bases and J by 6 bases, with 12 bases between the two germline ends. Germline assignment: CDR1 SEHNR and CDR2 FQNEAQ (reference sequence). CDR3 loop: CASSWERGDGYTF. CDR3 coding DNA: TGTGCCAGCAGCTGGGAACGGGGAGATGGCTACACCTTC.

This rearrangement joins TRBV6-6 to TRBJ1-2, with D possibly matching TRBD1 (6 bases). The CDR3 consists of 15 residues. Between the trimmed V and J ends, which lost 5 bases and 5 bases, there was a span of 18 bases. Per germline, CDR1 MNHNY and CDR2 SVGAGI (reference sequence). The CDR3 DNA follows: TGTGCCAGCAGTGATACAGGGAGGGTGGCATATGGCTACACCTTC. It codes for CASSDTGRVAYGYTF.

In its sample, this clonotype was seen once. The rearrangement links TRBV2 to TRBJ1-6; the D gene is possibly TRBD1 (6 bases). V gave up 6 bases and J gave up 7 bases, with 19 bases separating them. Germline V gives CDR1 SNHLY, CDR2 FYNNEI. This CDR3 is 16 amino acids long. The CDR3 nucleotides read TGTGCCAGCAGAGTCGAACAGGGACCGAGGAATTCACCCCTCCACTTT. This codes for CASRVEQGPRNSPLHF.

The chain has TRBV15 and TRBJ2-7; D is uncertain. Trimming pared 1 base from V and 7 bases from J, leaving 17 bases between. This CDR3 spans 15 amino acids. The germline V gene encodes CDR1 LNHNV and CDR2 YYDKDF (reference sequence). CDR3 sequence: CATSRVGNRGGEQYF. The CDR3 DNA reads TGTGCCACCAGCAGAGTAGGGAATAGAGGTGGGGAGCAGTACTTC.

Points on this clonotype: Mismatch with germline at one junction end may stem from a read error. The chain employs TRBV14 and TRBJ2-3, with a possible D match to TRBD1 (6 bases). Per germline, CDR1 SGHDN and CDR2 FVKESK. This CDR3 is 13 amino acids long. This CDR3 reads CASSPDWTETQYF. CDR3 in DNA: TGTGCCAGCAGCCCTGACTGGACAGAAACGCAGTATTTT.

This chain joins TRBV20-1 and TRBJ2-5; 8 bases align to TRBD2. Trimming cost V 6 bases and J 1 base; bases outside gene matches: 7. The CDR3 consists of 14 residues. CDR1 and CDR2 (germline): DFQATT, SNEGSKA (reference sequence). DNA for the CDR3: TGCAGTGCAACCTCTAGCGGGTTCCAAGAGACCCAGTACTTC. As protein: CSATSSGFQETQYF.

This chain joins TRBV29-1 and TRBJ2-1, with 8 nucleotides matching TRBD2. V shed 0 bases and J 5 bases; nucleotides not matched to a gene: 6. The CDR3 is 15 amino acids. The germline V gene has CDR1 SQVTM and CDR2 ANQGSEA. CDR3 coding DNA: TGCAGCGTTGAAGAACCAGCGGGGGCCGACAATGAGCAGTTCTTC. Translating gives CSVEEPAGADNEQFF.

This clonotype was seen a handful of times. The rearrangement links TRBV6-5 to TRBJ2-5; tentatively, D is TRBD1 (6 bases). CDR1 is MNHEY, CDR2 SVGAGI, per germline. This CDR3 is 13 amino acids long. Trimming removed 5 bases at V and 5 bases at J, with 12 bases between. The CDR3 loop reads CASSRQAGETQYF. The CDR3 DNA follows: TGTGCCAGCAGTAGACAGGCGGGTGAGACCCAGTACTTC.

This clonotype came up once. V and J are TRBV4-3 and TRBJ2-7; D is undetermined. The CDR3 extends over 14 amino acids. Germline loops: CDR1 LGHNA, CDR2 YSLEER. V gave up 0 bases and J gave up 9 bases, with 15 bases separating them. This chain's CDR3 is CASSQDLDRPRQYF. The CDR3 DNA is TGCGCCAGCAGCCAAGATTTGGACCGGCCTCGGCAGTACTTC.

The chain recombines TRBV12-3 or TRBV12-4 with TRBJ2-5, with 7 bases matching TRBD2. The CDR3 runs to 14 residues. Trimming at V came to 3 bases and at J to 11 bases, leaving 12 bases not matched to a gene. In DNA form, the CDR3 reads TGTGCCAGCAGTTTGGCGGGAGTAGATAGTGAGCAGTACTTC. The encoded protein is CASSLAGVDSEQYF.

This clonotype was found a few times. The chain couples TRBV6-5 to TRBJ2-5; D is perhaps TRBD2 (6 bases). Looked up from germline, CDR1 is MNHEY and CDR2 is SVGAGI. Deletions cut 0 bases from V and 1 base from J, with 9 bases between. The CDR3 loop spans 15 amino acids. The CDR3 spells CASSYSRGLQETQYF. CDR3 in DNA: TGTGCCAGCAGTTACTCGAGGGGACTCCAAGAGACCCAGTACTTC.

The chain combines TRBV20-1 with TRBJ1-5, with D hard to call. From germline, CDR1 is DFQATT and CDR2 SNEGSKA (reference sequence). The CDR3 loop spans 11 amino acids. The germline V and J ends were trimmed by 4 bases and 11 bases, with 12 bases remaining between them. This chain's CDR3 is CSATAGETQHF. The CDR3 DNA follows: TGCAGTGCTACGGCCGGGGAGACCCAGCATTTT.

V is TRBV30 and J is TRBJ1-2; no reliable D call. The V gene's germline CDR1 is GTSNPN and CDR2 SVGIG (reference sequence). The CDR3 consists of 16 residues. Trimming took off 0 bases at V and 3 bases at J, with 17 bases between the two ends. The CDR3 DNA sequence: TGTGCCTGGAGTGTACCCCTCTTGGTGACTGACTATGGCTACACCTTC. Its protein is CAWSVPLLVTDYGYTF.

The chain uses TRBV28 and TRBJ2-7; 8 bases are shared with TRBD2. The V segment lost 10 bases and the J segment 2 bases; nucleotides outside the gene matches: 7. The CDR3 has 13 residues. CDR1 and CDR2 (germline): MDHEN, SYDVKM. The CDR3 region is CATLAGEPYEQYF. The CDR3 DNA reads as TGTGCCACCCTAGCGGGCGAGCCCTACGAGCAGTACTTC.

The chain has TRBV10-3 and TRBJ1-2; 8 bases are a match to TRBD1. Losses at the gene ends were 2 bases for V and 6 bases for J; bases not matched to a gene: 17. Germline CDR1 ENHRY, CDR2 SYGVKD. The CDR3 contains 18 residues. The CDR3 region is CAISELLMKGTGVNGYTF. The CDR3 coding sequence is TGTGCCATCAGTGAGCTCCTAATGAAAGGGACAGGAGTAAATGGCTACACCTTC.

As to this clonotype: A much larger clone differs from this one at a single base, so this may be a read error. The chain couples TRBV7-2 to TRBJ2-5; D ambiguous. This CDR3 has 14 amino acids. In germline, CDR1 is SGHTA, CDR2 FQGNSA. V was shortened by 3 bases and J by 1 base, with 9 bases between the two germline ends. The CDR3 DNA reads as TGTGCCAGCAGCTTTGGGATTGTCCAAGAGACCCAGTACTTC. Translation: CASSFGIVQETQYF. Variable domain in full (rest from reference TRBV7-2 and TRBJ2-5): GAGVSQSPSNKVTEKGKDVELRCDPISGHTALYWYRQSLGQGLEFLIYFQGNSAPDKSGLPSDRFSAERTGGSVSTLTIQRTQQEDSAVYLCASSFGIVQETQYFGPGTRLLVL.

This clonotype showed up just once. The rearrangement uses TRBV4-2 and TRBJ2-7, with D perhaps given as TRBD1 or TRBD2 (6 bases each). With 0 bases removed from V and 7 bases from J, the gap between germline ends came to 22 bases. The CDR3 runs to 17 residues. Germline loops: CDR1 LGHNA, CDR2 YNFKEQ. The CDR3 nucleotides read TGTGCCAGCAGCCAAGAACAAAATCGGGGGCCACACAATGAGCAGTACTTC. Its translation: CASSQEQNRGPHNEQYF.